These 22 T cell receptor beta chains share one sample of origin, sequenced in a study of CD8+ T cells in alopecia areata (dated by TCRdb to the late 2010s). In the paper's terms, the treatment or condition label means: oral pan-JAK inhibitor, 5-10 mg twice daily. Library method: the immunoSEQ multiplex PCR assay. For TCR sequencing, RNA was extracted from every sample and reverse transcribed into cDNA to serve as template. TCRdb re-hosts the immuneACCESS table, in-frame sequences only. Its copies lack some clones; in the studies checked, an unresolved V gene accounts for under half of them, and the cause for the rest is not known. This sample comprises about 210,000 clones, around 65% of them detected only once. Jointly, the top ten make up roughly 1.2% of the sample. Sequencing used CD4+ T cells sorted from blood, obtained at approximately week 42, from a patient treated with tofacitinib. These receptors originate from a human donor with alopecia areata.

The rearrangement joins TRBV29-1 to TRBJ2-5; D is ambiguous. This CDR3 has 11 residues. Trimming took 4 bases from V and 1 from J, leaving 4 bases between them. Germline V lookup: CDR1 SQVTM, CDR2 ANQGSEA. CDR3 region: CSVGSQETQYF. The CDR3 DNA reads as TGCAGCGTTGGGTCCCAAGAGACCCAGTACTTC.

The chain joins TRBV30 to TRBJ1-5, with 12 nucleotides matching TRBD1. Germline-derived CDR1 and CDR2 are GTSNPN and SVGIG (reference sequence). V was clipped by 0 bases and J by 7 bases; unmatched bases: 4. This CDR3 has 15 amino acids. Here the CDR3 reads CAWSVPGTGGQPQHF. The CDR3 DNA reads as TGTGCCTGGAGTGTACCCGGGACAGGGGGCCAGCCCCAGCATTTT.

This clone was seen just once. The genes are TRBV5-1 and TRBJ2-1, with 13 bases matching TRBD2. This CDR3 region has 18 residues. Germline V gene lookup returns CDR1 SGHRS and CDR2 YFSETQ. The J segment lost 4 bases and the V segment lost 4 bases, leaving 11 bases of the junction unmatched. The CDR3 here is CASSPRTSGGLTYNEQFF. In DNA form, the CDR3 reads TGCGCCAGCAGCCCGCGGACTAGCGGGGGCCTAACTTACAATGAGCAGTTCTTC.

Concerning this clone: The sample has other DNA sequences that encode this CDR3 too. The chain recombines TRBV30 with TRBJ1-1, with no clear D. Germline-derived CDR1 and CDR2 are GTSNPN and SVGIG (reference sequence). The CDR3 spans 12 residues. Trimming stripped 2 bases from V and 1 base from J, with 5 bases between. As DNA, the CDR3 is TGTGCCTGGAGTAGGAGGAACACTGAAGCTTTCTTT. The encoded protein is CAWSRRNTEAFF.

This rearrangement joins TRBV29-1 to TRBJ2-3, with D hard to call. This CDR3 comprises 14 residues. CDR1 and CDR2 from the germline V gene are SQVTM and ANQGSEA. V was pared by 7 bases and J by 1 base, with 15 bases between. CDR3 nucleotide sequence: TGCAGCGCCAGTACGGTGGCCCGCACAGATACGCAGTATTTT. Amino acid sequence: CSASTVARTDTQYF.

This clone appeared a few times. The chain couples TRBV29-1 to TRBJ2-3, with 8 positions matching TRBD1. Germline CDR1 and CDR2: SQVTM and ANQGSEA. The CDR3 covers 12 residues. Trimming at V came to 7 bases and at J to 7 bases, leaving 7 bases not matched to a gene. CDR3 DNA sequence: TGCAGCGCCACTAGGGACAGGAATACGCAGTATTTT. It encodes CSATRDRNTQYF.

The chain is built from TRBV29-1 and TRBJ2-1; D call uncertain. CDR1 and CDR2 (germline): SQVTM, ANQGSEA. V shed 8 bases and J shed 4 bases, with 9 bases lying between them. The CDR3 runs to 11 residues. The DNA of the CDR3 is TGCAGCACCATGCAGTACAATGAGCAGTTCTTC. Its translation: CSTMQYNEQFF.

Concerning this clone itself: Other DNA sequences in this specimen translate into the identical CDR3. The chain joins TRBV29-1 to TRBJ1-2; D is perhaps TRBD1 (5 bases). With 6 bases removed from V and 2 bases from J, the gap between germline ends came to 7 bases. The CDR3 sequence is 11 residues long. The germline gives CDR1 SQVTM, CDR2 ANQGSEA. The CDR3 region has the DNA TGCAGCGTGGGGGGAAACTATGGCTACACCTTC. Residues: CSVGGNYGYTF.

This chain connects TRBV6-6 to TRBJ1-5; TRBD1 aligns across 11 bases. With V trimmed by 6 bases and J by 3 bases, 4 bases remained unmatched. This CDR3 region has 15 residues. Germline V gene sequence: CDR1 MNHNY, CDR2 SVGAGI (reference sequence). The CDR3 reads CASRRGQGDNQPQHF. In DNA, the CDR3 is TGTGCCAGCAGAAGGGGACAGGGGGACAATCAGCCCCAGCATTTT.

This sequence joins TRBV29-1 and TRBJ2-2; 7 bases are shared with TRBD1. This CDR3 has 14 residues. V lost 7 bases and J lost 1; bases outside the gene matches: 6. Germline V lookup: CDR1 SQVTM, CDR2 ANQGSEA. This CDR3 is CSGETGLNTGELFF. Here the CDR3 DNA reads TGCAGCGGAGAGACAGGGTTGAACACCGGGGAGCTGTTTTTT.

The chain links TRBV25-1 to TRBJ1-6; the D is unclear. This CDR3 comprises 14 residues. V lost 6 bases to trimming and J lost 7 bases, with 13 bases between them. Germline CDR1 reads MGHDK; CDR2 reads SYGVNS. The CDR3 DNA is TGTGCCAGCAGCGGTGGTGGCACCAATTCACCCCTCCACTTT. Translated, it gives CASSGGGTNSPLHF.

This chain links TRBV29-1 with TRBJ2-2; 9 positions agree with TRBD1. From germline, CDR1 is SQVTM and CDR2 ANQGSEA. After removal of 6 bases from V and 7 bases from J, the junction contained 3 bases not matched to a gene. CDR3 size: 12 residues. CDR3 in amino acids: CSVDRGIGELFF. The CDR3 coding sequence is TGCAGCGTCGACAGGGGGATCGGGGAGCTGTTTTTT.

This clone has more than one count but fewer than ten. The rearrangement joins TRBV6-5 to TRBJ2-4; the D gene is possibly TRBD2 (6 bases). Germline assignment: CDR1 MNHEY and CDR2 SVGAGI. Trimming shortened V by 0 bases and J by 9 bases, and 15 bases separated the two germline ends. This CDR3 spans 15 amino acids. CDR3 bases: TGTGCCAGCAGTTACTCGCCAGGGAGGAATAGCATTCAGTACTTC. This sequence encodes CASSYSPGRNSIQYF.

The rearrangement joins TRBV7-2 to TRBJ2-1, with TRBD2 matching 9 bases. J lost 3 bases, V lost 11 bases, and 8 bases had no gene match. CDR1 SGHTA and CDR2 FQGNSA come from the germline V gene. CDR3 length: 14 residues. The CDR3 loop is CAAARRGGYNEQFF. The CDR3, as DNA: TGTGCCGCCGCGAGGCGGGGGGGCTACAATGAGCAGTTCTTC.

This rearrangement joins TRBV4-3 to TRBJ2-7, with D possibly TRBD2 on 6 matching bases. The CDR3 is 13 amino acids. In germline, CDR1 is LGHNA, CDR2 YSLEER. Trimming removed 4 bases from V and 0 bases from J, with 7 bases in between. CDR3 coding DNA: TGCGCCAGCAGCCGGGACTTCTCCTACGAGCAGTACTTC. Translation gives CASSRDFSYEQYF.

The chain couples TRBV10-3 to TRBJ1-5; D may be TRBD1 (5 bases). The ends were cut back, 10 bases at V and 2 bases at J, with 12 bases in the middle. The germline V gene encodes CDR1 ENHRY and CDR2 SYGVKD. The CDR3 has 13 amino acids. The CDR3 protein is CATQGMGNQPQHF. The CDR3 region has the DNA TGTGCCACTCAGGGAATGGGCAATCAGCCCCAGCATTTT.

This chain joins TRBV7-2 and TRBJ2-7; D is possibly TRBD1 (6 bases). Trimming took 5 bases from V and 6 from J, leaving 17 bases between them. Germline CDR1 is SGHTA and CDR2 is FQGNSA. CDR3 size: 14 residues. CDR3 residues: CASSPPSDRSEQYF. CDR3 bases: TGTGCCAGCAGCCCACCATCGGACAGAAGCGAGCAGTACTTC. The full variable domain, completed using reference TRBV7-2 and TRBJ2-7, is GAGVSQSPSNKVTEKGKDVELRCDPISGHTALYWYRQSLGQGLEFLIYFQGNSAPDKSGLPSDRFSAERTGGSVSTLTIQRTQQEDSAVYLCASSPPSDRSEQYFGPGTRLTVT.

The V call is TRBV4-1, the J call TRBJ1-1; D possibly corresponds to TRBD1 (6 bases). V was shortened by 0 bases and J by 3 bases, with 8 bases between the two germline ends. Germline V gene lookup returns CDR1 MGHRA and CDR2 YSYEKL. The CDR3 extends over 14 amino acids. The CDR3 nucleotides read TGCGCCAGCAGCCAAGAACAGGGACACACTGAAGCTTTCTTT. Protein product: CASSQEQGHTEAFF.

The V call is TRBV5-1, the J call TRBJ1-1, with TRBD1 matching 12 bases. This CDR3 has 16 residues. V shed 4 bases and J 4 bases; nucleotides not matched to a gene: 8. Germline V gene data show CDR1 as SGHRS and CDR2 as YFSETQ. CDR3 amino acids: CASSLGTGGLATEAFF. The CDR3 nucleotides are TGCGCCAGCAGCCTAGGGACAGGGGGCTTGGCCACTGAAGCTTTCTTT.

V usage is TRBV29-1 and J usage is TRBJ2-2; D call uncertain. Germline lookup yields CDR1 SQVTM and CDR2 ANQGSEA. Trimming cost V 4 bases and J 4 bases, with 4 bases left between them. This CDR3 comprises 11 residues. The CDR3 region has the DNA TGCAGCGTTGGCCGCACCGGGGAGCTGTTTTTT. It translates to CSVGRTGELFF.

This clone was detected once. The J gene is TRBJ1-2, the V gene TRBV11-2; TRBD1 might be the D (6 bases). This CDR3 spans 15 amino acids. Trimming took off 5 bases at V and 2 bases at J, with 15 bases between the two ends. The germline CDR1 and CDR2 sequences are SGHAT and FQNNGV. The CDR3, as DNA: TGTGCCAGCAGCGATTACAGGGAGAAAAACTATGGCTACACCTTC. Translating gives CASSDYREKNYGYTF.

The J gene is TRBJ2-5, the V gene TRBV7-6; 10 bases map to TRBD2. The CDR3 totals 16 residues. Trimming at V came to 3 bases and at J to 1 base, leaving 5 bases not matched to a gene. Germline V CDR1 and CDR2: SGHVS, FNYEAQ. CDR3 sequence reads: CASSLPRTSGQETQYF. The CDR3 DNA follows: TGTGCCAGCAGCTTGCCCCGGACTAGCGGCCAAGAGACCCAGTACTTC.